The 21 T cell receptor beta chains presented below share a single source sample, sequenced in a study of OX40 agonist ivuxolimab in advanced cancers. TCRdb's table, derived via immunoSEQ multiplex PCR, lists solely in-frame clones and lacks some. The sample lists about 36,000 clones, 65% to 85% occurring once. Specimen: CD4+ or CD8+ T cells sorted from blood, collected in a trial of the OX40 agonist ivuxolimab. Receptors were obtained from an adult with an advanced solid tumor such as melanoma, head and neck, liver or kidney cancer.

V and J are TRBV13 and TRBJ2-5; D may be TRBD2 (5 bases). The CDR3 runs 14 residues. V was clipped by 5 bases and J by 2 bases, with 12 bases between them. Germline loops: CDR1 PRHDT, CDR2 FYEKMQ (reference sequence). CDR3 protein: CASSVQLGQETQYF. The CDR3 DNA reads TGTGCCAGCAGCGTCCAACTAGGACAAGAGACCCAGTACTTC.

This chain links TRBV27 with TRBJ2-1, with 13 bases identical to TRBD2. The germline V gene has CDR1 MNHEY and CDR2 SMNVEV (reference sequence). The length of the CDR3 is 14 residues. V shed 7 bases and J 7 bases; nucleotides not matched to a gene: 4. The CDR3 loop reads CASKLAGGPNEQFF. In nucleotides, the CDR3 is TGTGCCAGCAAACTAGCGGGAGGGCCGAATGAGCAGTTCTTC.

The CDR3 DNA follows: TGCGCCAGCAGCCAAGATACAGGAGGGCATCAGCCCCAGCATTTT. Its protein is CASSQDTGGHQPQHF. The chain is built from TRBV4-1 and TRBJ1-5; D may be TRBD1 (5 bases). Germline CDR1 MGHRA, CDR2 YSYEKL. This CDR3 contains 15 residues. Between the trimmed V and J ends, which lost 0 bases and 5 bases, there was a span of 11 bases.

CDR3 DNA: TGTGCCAGCAGCCAAAGCCGGGACAGGGGGAGCTACACCTTC. Translated, it gives CASSQSRDRGSYTF. The chain joins TRBV4-2 to TRBJ1-2; TRBD1 matches 11 bases. Trimming removed 2 bases from V and 9 bases from J; junction bases left unmatched: 5. Germline V gives CDR1 LGHNA, CDR2 YNFKEQ. The CDR3 covers 14 residues.

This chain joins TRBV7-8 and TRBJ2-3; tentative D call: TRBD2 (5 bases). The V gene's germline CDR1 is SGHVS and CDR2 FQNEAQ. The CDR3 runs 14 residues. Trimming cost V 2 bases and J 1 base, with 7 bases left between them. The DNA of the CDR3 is TGTGCCAGCAGCTTACTGGAGGGCACAGATACGCAGTATTTT. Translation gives CASSLLEGTDTQYF.

For the CDR3, the DNA is TGTGCCAGCAGGGCAACCCTGGACGTGGGGAGGGACAATGAGCAGTTCTTC. Protein: CASRATLDVGRDNEQFF. The gene calls are TRBV2 and TRBJ2-1, with 7 bases aligning to TRBD2. Trimming removed 6 bases from V and 5 bases from J; junction bases left unmatched: 16. The CDR3 covers 17 residues. Germline V lookup: CDR1 SNHLY, CDR2 FYNNEI. The whole variable domain, filled in from reference TRBV2 and TRBJ2-1, reads EPEVTQTPSHQVTQMGQEVILRCVPISNHLYFYWYRQILGQKVEFLVSFYNNEISEKSEIFDDQFSVERPDGSNFTLKIRSTKLEDSAMYFCASRATLDVGRDNEQFFGPGTRLTVL.

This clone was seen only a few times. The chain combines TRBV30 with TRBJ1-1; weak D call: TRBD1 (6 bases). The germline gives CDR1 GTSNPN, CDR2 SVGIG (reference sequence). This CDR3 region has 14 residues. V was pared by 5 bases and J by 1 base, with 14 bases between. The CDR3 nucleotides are TGTGCCTGGTGCTCAGGGGAGGGGAACACTGAAGCTTTCTTT. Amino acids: CAWCSGEGNTEAFF.

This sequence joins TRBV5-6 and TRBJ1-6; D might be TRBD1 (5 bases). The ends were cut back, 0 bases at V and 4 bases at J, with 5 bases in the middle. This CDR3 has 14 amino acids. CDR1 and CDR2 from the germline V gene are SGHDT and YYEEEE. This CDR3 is CASSLGQYNSPLHF. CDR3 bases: TGTGCCAGCAGCTTGGGACAGTATAATTCACCCCTCCACTTT. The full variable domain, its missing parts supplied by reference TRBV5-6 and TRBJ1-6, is DAGVTQSPTHLIKTRGQQVTLRCSPKSGHDTVSWYQQALGQGPQFIFQYYEEEERQRGNFPDRFSGHQFPNYSSELNVNALLLGDSALYLCASSLGQYNSPLHFGNGTRLTVT.

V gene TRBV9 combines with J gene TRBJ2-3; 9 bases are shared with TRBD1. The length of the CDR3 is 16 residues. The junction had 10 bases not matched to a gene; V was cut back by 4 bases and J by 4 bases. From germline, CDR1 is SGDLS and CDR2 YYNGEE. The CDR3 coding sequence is TGTGCCAGCAGCTCGTTGGACAGGGGATTCGCAGATACGCAGTATTTT. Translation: CASSSLDRGFADTQYF.

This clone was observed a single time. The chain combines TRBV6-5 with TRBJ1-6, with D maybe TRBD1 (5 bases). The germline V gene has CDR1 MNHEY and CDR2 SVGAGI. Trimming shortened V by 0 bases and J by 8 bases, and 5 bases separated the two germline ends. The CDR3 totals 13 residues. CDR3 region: CASSYSRDSPLHF. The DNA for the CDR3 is TGTGCCAGCAGTTACTCCAGGGATTCACCCCTCCACTTT.

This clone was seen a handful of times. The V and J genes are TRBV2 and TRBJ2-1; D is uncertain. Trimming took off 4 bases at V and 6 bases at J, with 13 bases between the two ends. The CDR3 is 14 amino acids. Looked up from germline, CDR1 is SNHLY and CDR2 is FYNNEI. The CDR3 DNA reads TGTGCCAGCAGTGTTCAGGATTGGGCCAATGAGCAGTTCTTC. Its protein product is CASSVQDWANEQFF.

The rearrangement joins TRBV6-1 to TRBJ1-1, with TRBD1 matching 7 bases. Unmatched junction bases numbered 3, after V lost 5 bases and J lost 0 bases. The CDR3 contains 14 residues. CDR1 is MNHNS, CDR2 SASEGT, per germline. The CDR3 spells CASSTTGLNTEAFF. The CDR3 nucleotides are TGTGCCAGCAGTACGACAGGGCTGAACACTGAAGCTTTCTTT.

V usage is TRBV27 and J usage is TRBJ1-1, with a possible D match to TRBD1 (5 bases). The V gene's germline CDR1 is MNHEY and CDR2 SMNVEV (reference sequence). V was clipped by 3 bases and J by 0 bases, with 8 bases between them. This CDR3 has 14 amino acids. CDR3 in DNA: TGTGCCAGCAGTTTGGGGGGGTTGAACACTGAAGCTTTCTTT. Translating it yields CASSLGGLNTEAFF.

The CDR3 loop reads CASSPDTGTGELFF. CDR3 nucleotide sequence: TGTGCCAGCAGCCCCGACACGGGGACCGGGGAGCTGTTTTTT. The V call is TRBV7-9, the J call TRBJ2-2; tentative D call: TRBD2 (5 bases). The CDR3 is 14 residues long. Germline V gives CDR1 SEHNR, CDR2 FQNEAQ (reference sequence). V gave up 5 bases and J gave up 5 bases, with 12 bases separating them.

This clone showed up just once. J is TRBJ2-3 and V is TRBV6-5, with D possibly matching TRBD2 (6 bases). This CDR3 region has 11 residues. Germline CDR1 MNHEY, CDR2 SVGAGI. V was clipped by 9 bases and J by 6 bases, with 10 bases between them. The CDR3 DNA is TGTGCCAGTGTTCGGGGGGATACGCAGTATTTT. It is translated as CASVRGDTQYF.

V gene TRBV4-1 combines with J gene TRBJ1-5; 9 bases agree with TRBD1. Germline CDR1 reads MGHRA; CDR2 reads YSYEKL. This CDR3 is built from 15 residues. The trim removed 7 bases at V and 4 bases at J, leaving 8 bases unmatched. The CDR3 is CASNPGQGGNQPQHF. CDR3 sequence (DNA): TGCGCCAGCAACCCGGGACAGGGTGGAAATCAGCCCCAGCATTTT.

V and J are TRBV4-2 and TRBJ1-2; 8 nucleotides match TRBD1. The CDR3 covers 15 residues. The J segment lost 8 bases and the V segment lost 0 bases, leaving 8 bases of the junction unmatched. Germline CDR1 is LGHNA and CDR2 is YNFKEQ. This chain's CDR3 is CASSQEAGGTGGYTF. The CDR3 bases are TGTGCCAGCAGCCAAGAGGCAGGGGGCACAGGGGGCTACACCTTC.

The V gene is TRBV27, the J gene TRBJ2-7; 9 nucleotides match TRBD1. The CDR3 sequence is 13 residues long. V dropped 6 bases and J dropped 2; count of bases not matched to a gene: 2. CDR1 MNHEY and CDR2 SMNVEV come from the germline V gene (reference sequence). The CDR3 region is CASRTGGTYEQYF. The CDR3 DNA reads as TGTGCCAGCAGGACAGGGGGAACCTACGAGCAGTACTTC.

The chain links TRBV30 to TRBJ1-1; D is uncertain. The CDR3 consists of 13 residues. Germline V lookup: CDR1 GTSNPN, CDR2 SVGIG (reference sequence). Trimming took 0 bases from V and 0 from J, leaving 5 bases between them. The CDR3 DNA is TGTGCCTGGAGTGTACACGTGAACACTGAAGCTTTCTTT. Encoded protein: CAWSVHVNTEAFF. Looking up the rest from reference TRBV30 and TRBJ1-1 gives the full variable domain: SQTIHQWPATLVQPVGSPLSLECTVEGTSNPNLYWYRQAAGRGLQLLFYSVGIGQISSEVPQNLSASRPQDRQFILSSKKLLLSDSGFYLCAWSVHVNTEAFFGQGTRLTVV.

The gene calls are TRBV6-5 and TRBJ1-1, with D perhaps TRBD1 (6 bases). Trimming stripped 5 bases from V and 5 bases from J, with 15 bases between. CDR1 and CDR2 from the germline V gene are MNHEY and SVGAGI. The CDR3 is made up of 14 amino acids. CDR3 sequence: CASSLTQGGTEAFF. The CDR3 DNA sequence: TGTGCCAGCAGTCTTACACAGGGAGGGACTGAAGCTTTCTTT.

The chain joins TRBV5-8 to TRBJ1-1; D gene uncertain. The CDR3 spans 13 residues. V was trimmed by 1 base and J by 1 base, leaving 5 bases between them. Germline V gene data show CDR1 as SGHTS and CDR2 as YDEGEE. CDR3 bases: TGTGCCAGCAGCTTGTCCCCGAACACTGAAGCTTTCTTT. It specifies CASSLSPNTEAFF.